The sequence of this T cell receptor (beta chain) was determined in a study of CD8+ T cells in alopecia areata. Study-wide results and caveats: Normal-skin resident alphabeta T cells also appear among scalp sample sequences. The study found higher clonality in lesional than normal scalp, especially in alopecia totalis/universalis.

Isolated RNA was reverse transcribed into cDNA used as the sequencing template. Method: immunoSEQ multiplex PCR; TCRdb's copy keeps in-frame clones and lacks some. The table has roughly 150,000 clones, 50% to 60% seen once. A remark on this clone: Antigen specificity is unknown.

The trim removed 3 bases at V and 8 bases at J, leaving 3 bases unmatched. CDR1 and CDR2 (germline): SGHTA, FQGNSA. The CDR3 contains 15 residues. J is TRBJ2-1 and V is TRBV7-2; 14 nucleotides line up with TRBD2. The clonotype originates from a human donor in good health. Sample: CD4+ T cells sorted from blood. The CDR3 DNA sequence: TGTGCCAGCAGCTTGACTAGCGGGAGGGCCTATGAGCAGTTCTTC. It is translated as CASSLTSGRAYEQFF.